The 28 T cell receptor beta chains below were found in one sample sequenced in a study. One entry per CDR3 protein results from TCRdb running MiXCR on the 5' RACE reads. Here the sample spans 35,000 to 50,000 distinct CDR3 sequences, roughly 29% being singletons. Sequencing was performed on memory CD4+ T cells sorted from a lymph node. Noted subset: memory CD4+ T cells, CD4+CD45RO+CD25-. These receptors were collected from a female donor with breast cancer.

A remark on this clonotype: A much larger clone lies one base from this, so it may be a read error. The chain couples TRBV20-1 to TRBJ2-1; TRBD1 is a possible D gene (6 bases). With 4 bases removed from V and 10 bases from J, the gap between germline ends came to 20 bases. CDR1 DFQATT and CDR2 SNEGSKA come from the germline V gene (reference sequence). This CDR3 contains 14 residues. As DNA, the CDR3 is TGCAGTGCTACCTCCTCGGCAGGGGTCGGAGAGCAGTTCTTC. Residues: CSATSSAGVGEQFF.

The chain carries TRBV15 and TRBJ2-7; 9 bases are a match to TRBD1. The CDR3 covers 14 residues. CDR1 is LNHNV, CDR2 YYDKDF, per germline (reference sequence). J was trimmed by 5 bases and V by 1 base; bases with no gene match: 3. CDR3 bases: TGTGCCACCAGCAGAGGGGACAGGGCTCACGAGCAGTACTTC. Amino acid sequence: CATSRGDRAHEQYF.

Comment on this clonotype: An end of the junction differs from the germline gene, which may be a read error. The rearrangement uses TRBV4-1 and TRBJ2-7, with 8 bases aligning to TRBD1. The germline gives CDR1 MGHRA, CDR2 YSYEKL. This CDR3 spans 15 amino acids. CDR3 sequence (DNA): TGCGCCAGCAGCCAAGAGTACAGGGGGAGCTACGAGCGGTACTTC. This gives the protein CASSQEYRGSYERYF.

Written as DNA, the CDR3 is TGCGCCAGCAGCCAAGATAGCGGGACACCCTACGAGCAGTACTTC. This sequence encodes CASSQDSGTPYEQYF. J is TRBJ2-7 and V is TRBV4-1; 8 positions match TRBD2. This CDR3 has 15 amino acids. Germline CDR1 MGHRA, CDR2 YSYEKL. With V trimmed by 0 bases and J by 2 bases, 3 bases remained unmatched.

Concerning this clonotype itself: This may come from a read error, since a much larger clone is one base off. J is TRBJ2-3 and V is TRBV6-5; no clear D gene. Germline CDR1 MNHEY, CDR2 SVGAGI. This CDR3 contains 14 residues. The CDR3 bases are TGTACCAGCAGTTACGGGCAGGGCACAGATACGCAGTATTTT. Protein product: CTSSYGQGTDTQYF.

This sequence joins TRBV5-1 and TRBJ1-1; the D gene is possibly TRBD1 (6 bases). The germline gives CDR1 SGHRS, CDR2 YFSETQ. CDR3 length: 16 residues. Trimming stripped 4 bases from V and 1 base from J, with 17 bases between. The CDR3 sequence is CASSTRTVSPNTEAFF. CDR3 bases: TGCGCCAGCAGCACTCGGACAGTCTCTCCGAACACTGAAGCTTTCTTT. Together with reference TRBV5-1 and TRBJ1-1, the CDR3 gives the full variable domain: KAGVTQTPRYLIKTRGQQVTLSCSPISGHRSVSWYQQTPGQGLQFLFEYFSETQRNKGNFPGRFSGRQFSNSRSEMNVSTLELGDSALYLCASSTRTVSPNTEAFFGQGTRLTVV.

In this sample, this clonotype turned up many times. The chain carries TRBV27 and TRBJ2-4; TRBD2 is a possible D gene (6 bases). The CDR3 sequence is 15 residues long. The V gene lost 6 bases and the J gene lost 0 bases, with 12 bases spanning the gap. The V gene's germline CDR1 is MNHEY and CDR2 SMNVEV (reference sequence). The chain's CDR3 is CASSLRRGAKNIQYF. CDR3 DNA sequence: TGTGCCAGCAGCCTCAGGAGGGGAGCCAAAAACATTCAGTACTTC.

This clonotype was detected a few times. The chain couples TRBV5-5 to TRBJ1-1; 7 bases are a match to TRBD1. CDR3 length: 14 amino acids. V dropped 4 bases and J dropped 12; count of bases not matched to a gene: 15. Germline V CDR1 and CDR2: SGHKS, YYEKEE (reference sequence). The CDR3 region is CASSAVGLPGQTFF. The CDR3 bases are TGTGCCAGCAGCGCCGTAGGGCTTCCGGGACAGACTTTCTTT.

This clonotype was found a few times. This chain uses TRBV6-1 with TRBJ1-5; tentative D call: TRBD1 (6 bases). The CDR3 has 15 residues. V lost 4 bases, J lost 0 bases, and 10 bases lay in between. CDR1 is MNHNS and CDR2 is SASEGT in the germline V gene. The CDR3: CASSGRQVSNQPQHF. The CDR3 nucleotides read TGTGCCAGCAGTGGTCGACAGGTTAGCAATCAGCCCCAGCATTTT.

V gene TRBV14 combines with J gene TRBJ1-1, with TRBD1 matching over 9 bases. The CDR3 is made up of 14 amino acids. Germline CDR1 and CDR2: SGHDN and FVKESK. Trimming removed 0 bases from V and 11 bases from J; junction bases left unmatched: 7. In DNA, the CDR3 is TGTGCCAGCAGCCAAGACGGGACAGGGTATTCCGCTTTCTTT. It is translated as CASSQDGTGYSAFF.

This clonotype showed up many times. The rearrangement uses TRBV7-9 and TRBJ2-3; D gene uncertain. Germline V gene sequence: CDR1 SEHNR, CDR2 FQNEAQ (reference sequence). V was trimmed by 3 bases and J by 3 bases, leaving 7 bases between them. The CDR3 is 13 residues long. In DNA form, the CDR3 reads TGTGCCAGCAGCTTTAGTCCAACAGATACGCAGTATTTT. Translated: CASSFSPTDTQYF.

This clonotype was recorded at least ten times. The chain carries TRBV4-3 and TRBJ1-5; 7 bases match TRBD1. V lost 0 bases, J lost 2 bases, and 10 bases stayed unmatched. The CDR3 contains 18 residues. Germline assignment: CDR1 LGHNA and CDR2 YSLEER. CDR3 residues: CASSQERAGGRGNQPQHF. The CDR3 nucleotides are TGCGCCAGCAGCCAAGAACGGGCAGGGGGTAGGGGCAATCAGCCCCAGCATTTT.

The DNA of the CDR3 is TGTGCCAGCAGTCAGGGACAACCCATTCGGGATGAGCAGTTCTTC. This gives the protein CASSQGQPIRDEQFF. The chain links TRBV7-9 to TRBJ2-1, with D possibly matching TRBD1 (6 bases). CDR1 is SEHNR, CDR2 FQNEAQ, per germline (reference sequence). Trimming took off 6 bases at V and 8 bases at J, with 20 bases between the two ends. The CDR3 has 15 residues.

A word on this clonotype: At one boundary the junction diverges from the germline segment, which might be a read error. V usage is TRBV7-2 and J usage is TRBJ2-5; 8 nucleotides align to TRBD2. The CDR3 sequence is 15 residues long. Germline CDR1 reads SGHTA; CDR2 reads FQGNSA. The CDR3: CASSLVGRDTETRYF. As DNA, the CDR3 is TGTGCCAGCAGCTTAGTCGGGAGGGATACGGAGACCCGGTACTTC.

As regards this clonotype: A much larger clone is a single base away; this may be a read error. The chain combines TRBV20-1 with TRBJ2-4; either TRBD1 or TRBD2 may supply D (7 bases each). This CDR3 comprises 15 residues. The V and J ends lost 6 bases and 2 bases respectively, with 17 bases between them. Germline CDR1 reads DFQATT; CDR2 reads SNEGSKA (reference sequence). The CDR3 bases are TGCAGTGCCACCCGACAGGGACTAACCAAAAACATTCAGTACTTC. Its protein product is CSATRQGLTKNIQYF.

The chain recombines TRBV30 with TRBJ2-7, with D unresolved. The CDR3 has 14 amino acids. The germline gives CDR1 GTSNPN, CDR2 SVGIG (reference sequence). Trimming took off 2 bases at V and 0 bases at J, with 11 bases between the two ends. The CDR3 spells CAWSFRARSYEQYF. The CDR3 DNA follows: TGTGCCTGGAGTTTCCGGGCTCGCTCCTACGAGCAGTACTTC.

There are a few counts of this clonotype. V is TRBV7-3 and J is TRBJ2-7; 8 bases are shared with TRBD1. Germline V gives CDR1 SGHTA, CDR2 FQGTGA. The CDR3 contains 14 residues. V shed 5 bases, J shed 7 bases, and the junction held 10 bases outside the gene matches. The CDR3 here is CASSARPGGAEQYF. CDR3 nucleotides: TGTGCCAGCAGCGCGCGCCCAGGGGGCGCGGAGCAGTACTTC.

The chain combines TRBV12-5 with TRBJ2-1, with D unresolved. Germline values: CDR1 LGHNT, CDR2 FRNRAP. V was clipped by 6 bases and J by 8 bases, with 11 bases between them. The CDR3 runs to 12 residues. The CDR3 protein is CASGRNFHEQFF. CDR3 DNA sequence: TGTGCTAGTGGGAGGAATTTCCATGAGCAGTTCTTC.

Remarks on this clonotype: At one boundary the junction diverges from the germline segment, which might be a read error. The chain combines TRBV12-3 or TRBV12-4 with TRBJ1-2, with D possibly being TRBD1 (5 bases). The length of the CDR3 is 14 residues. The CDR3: CTSSPRKGTGGYTF. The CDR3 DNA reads TGTACCAGCAGCCCCAGGAAGGGGACGGGTGGCTACACCTTC.

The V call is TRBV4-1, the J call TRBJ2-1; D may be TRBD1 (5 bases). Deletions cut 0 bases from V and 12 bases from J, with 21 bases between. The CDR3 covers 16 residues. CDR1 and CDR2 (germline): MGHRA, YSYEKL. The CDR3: CASSQDATWSDSGQFF. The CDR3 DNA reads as TGCGCCAGCAGCCAAGATGCCACTTGGTCCGACAGTGGGCAGTTCTTC.

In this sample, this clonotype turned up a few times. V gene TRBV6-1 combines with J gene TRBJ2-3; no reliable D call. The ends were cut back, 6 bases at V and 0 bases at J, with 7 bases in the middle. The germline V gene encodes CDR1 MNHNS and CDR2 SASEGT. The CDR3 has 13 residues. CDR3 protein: CASRTPSTDTQYF. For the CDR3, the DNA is TGTGCCAGCAGGACACCAAGCACAGATACGCAGTATTTT.

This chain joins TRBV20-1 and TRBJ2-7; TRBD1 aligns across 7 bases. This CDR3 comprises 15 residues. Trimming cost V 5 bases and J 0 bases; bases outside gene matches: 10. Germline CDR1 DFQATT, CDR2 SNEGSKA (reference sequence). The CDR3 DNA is TGCAGTGCTTCCGAGTCCGGGACAGCCTCCTACGAGCAGTACTTC. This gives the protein CSASESGTASYEQYF.

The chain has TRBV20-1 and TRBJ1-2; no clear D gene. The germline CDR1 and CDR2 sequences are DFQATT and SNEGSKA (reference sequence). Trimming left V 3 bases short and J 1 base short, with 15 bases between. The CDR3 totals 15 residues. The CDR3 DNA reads TGCAGTGCTAGGCCCCCGGGATTAATTAACTATGGCTACACCTTC. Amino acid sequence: CSARPPGLINYGYTF.

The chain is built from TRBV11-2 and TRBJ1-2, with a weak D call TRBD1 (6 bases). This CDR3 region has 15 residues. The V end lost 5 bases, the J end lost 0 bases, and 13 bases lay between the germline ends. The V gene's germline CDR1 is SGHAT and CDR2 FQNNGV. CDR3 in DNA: TGTGCCAGCAGCCCCTTCAGGGGAGCTAACTATGGCTACACCTTC. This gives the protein CASSPFRGANYGYTF.

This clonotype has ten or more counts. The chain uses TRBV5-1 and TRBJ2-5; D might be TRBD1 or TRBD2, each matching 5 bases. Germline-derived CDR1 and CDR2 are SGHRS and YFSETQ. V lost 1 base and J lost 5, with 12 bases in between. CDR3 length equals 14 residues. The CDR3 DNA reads TGCGCCAGCAGCTTGTTACGGGGCCTTGAGACCCAGTACTTC. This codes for CASSLLRGLETQYF.

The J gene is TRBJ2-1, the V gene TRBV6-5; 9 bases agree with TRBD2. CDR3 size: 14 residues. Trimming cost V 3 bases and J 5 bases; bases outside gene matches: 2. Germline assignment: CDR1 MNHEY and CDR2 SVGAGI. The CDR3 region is CASSYRLADNEQFF. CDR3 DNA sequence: TGTGCCAGCAGTTATAGACTAGCGGACAATGAGCAGTTCTTC.

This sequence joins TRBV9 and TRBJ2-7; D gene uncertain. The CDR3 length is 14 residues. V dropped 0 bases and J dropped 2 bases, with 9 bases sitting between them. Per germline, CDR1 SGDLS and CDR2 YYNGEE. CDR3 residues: CASSVDVGTYEQYF. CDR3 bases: TGTGCCAGCAGCGTAGACGTCGGTACCTACGAGCAGTACTTC.

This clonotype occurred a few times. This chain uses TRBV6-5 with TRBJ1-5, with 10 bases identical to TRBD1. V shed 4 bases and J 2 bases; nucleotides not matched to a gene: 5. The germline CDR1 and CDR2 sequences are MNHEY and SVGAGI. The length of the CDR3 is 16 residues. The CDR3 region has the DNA TGTGCCAGCAGTTTGACAGGGGGCTATGGCAATCAGCCCCAGCATTTT. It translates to CASSLTGGYGNQPQHF.